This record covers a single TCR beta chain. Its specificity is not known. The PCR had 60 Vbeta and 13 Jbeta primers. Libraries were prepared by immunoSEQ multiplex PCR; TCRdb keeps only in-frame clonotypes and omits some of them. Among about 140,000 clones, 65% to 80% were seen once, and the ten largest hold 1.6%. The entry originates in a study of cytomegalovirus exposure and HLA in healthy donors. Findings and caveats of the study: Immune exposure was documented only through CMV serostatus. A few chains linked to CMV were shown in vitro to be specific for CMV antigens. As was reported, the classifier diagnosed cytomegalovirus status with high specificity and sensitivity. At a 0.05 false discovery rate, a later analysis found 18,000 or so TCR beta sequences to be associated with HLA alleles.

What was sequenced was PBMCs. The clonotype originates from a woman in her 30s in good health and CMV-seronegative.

The CDR3 nucleotides are TGTGCCAGCAGCGTAGAGGGGGCTGGAAACACCATATATTTT. Protein sequence: CASSVEGAGNTIYF. The V and J genes are TRBV9 and TRBJ1-3; perhaps TRBD1 as D (6 bases). V was shortened by 0 bases and J by 2 bases, with 6 bases between the two germline ends. From germline, CDR1 is SGDLS and CDR2 YYNGEE. The CDR3 length is 14 residues.